This TCR beta chain was found in a study of blood T cells in healthy people across ages. Study-wide points: Observed TCR beta diversity showed a strong correlation with the percentage of naive T cells as measured by flow cytometry. When set beside aged donors, long-lived donors presented more naive CD4+ cells and higher diversity. PBMCs went unsorted, and a conclusive naive versus antigen-experienced comparison was therefore prevented.

The V and J ends lost 3 bases and 0 bases respectively, with 17 bases between them. There are 16 residues in the CDR3. Germline V gives CDR1 SQVTM, CDR2 ANQGSEA. Using a J-beta primer mix together with a sample-barcoded 5' primer, a second PCR was run for about 7 to 12 cycles. Each of the cDNA molecules was tagged by a template-switch adaptor with 12 random nucleotides. TCRdb reprocessed the 5' RACE reads with MiXCR, giving one entry per CDR3 protein. The sample has 1.5 million to 2 million distinct CDR3 sequences, less than 50% seen once. This clonotype was observed a handful of times. Antigen unknown.

Sequencing was performed on blood. The sequence was obtained from a woman aged 40 to 55 in good health. The chain joins TRBV29-1 to TRBJ1-2; D gene unclear. The CDR3 nucleotides read TGCAGCGTTGAGGATCTGGGCGGCGTAGCTAACTATGGCTACACCTTC. Encoded protein: CSVEDLGGVANYGYTF.